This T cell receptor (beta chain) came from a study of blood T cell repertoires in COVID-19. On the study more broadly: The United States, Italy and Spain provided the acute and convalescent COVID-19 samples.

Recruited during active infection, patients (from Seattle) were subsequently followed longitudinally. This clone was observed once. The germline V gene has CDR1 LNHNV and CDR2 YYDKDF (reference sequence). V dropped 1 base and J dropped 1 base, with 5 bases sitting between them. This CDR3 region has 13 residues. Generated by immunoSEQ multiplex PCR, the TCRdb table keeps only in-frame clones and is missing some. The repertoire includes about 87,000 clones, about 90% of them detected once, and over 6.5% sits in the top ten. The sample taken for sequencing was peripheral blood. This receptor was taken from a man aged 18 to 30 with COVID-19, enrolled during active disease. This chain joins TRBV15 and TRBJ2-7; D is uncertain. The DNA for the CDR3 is TGTGCCACCAGCAGAGTCAGTTCCTACGAGCAGTACTTC. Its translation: CATSRVSSYEQYF.